This T cell receptor beta chain emerged from a study of cytomegalovirus exposure and HLA in healthy donors. In the PCR, 60 Vbeta and 13 Jbeta primers were used. TCRdb's copy holds only in-frame clones and misses some; the assay was immunoSEQ multiplex PCR. The sample lists 130,000 or so clones; more than 70% were seen once. V shed 4 bases and J shed 4 bases, with 14 bases lying between them. Per the germline V gene, CDR1 is MNHEY and CDR2 is SVGAGI. The CDR3 loop spans 15 amino acids. Study-level points and caveats: There were several of the most significant clusters that appeared linked to common viral pathogens in a later analysis. A classifier reportedly called cytomegalovirus status with high sensitivity and specificity. Earlier analysis yielded a pattern in which most TCR beta V segments were productive about 90% or about 30% of the time. For most TCR sequences rarity was the rule, although some public TCRs occurred in many donors.

Notes on this clone: The antigen is unknown.

This rearrangement joins TRBV6-5 to TRBJ2-1, with D perhaps matching TRBD1 (6 bases). The TCR comes from a man aged 45-60 years in good health and CMV-seropositive. What was sequenced was PBMCs. The CDR3 is CASSSAGTPYNEQFF. The CDR3 nucleotides are TGTGCCAGCAGTTCCGCCGGGACACCTTACAATGAGCAGTTCTTC.